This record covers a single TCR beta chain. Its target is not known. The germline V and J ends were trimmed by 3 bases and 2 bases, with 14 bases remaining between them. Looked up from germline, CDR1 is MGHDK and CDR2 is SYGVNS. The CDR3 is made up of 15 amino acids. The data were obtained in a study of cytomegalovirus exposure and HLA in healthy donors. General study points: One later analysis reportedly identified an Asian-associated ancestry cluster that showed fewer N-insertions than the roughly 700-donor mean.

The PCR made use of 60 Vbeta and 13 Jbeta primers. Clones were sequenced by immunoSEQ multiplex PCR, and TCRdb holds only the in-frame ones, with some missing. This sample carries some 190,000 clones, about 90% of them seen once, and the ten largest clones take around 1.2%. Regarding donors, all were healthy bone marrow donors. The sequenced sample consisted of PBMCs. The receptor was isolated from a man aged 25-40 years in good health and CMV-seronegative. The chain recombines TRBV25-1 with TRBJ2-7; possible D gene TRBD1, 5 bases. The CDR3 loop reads CASSDLGAGTYEQYF. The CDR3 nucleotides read TGTGCCAGCAGTGACCTAGGGGCAGGGACCTACGAGCAGTACTTC.